The 4 T cell receptor beta chains below were found in one sample sequenced in a study of CD8 T cells in ankylosing spondylitis. These receptors' antigens are unknown. General study points: Made up of about eight highly homologous variants, a TCR beta motif appeared characteristic of ankylosing spondylitis blood.

MiXCR, applied by TCRdb to the 5' RACE reads, yields one record per CDR3 protein. This sample has about 800,000 distinct CDR3 sequences, with roughly 10% found just once. Sequences were obtained from blood, either unsorted or a sorted T cell fraction (not recorded which). Receptor source: a male donor with ankylosing spondylitis.

This clonotype occurred a few times. The CDR3 region has the DNA TGTGCCAGCAGCTTATCGACCGGGAGGGAGAGCTATGGCTACACCTTC. This sequence encodes CASSLSTGRESYGYTF. This chain joins TRBV13 and TRBJ1-2; D remains ambiguous. The germline gives CDR1 PRHDT, CDR2 FYEKMQ (reference sequence). This CDR3 has 16 residues. V lost 2 bases and J lost 4, with 17 bases in between.

This clonotype occurred a few times. V gene TRBV6-1 combines with J gene TRBJ2-2; no clear D. CDR1 MNHNS and CDR2 SASEGT come from the germline V gene. Trimming stripped 6 bases from V and 0 bases from J, with 14 bases between. CDR3 size: 16 residues. This CDR3 reads CASSPRPTANTGELFF. The CDR3 bases are TGTGCCAGCAGCCCCCGTCCGACGGCGAACACCGGGGAGCTGTTTTTT.

This clonotype was recorded a few times. The chain has TRBV20-1 and TRBJ2-5, with 10 bases identical to TRBD1. CDR1 DFQATT and CDR2 SNEGSKA come from the germline V gene (reference sequence). V was clipped by 3 bases and J by 3 bases; unmatched bases: 13. The CDR3 consists of 17 residues. The CDR3 DNA is TGCAGTGCTAGTGGGGACAGGGGCGTAGATAACGAAGAGACCCAGTACTTC. Protein sequence: CSASGDRGVDNEETQYF.

Comments on this clonotype: This may be a read error, as it is one base from a much larger clone. The V gene is TRBV12-3 or TRBV12-4, the J gene TRBJ1-5; unclear D gene. The CDR3 covers 16 residues. The CDR3 loop is CARSLGPRAGNQPQHF. The CDR3 region has the DNA TGTGCCAGAAGTTTGGGCCCCCGGGCGGGCAATCAGCCCCAGCATTTT.